This entry lists 15 T cell receptor beta chains sequenced from one sample in a study of T cell responses to AZD1222 COVID-19 vaccine. The data were produced by immunoSEQ multiplex PCR, yet TCRdb's version contains in-frame clones alone and is incomplete. The data hold about 160,000 clones, with 85% to 90% observed a single time. Sequenced here: peripheral blood, sampled on day 0 of AZD1222 vaccination. These receptors were obtained from an adult in good health.

The chain employs TRBV27 and TRBJ2-3, with 10 bases fitting TRBD1. The J segment lost 6 bases and the V segment lost 6 bases, leaving 6 bases of the junction unmatched. The length of the CDR3 is 14 residues. Germline CDR1 reads MNHEY; CDR2 reads SMNVEV (reference sequence). CDR3 loop: CASSGTGEIDTQYF. The DNA for the CDR3 is TGTGCCAGCAGCGGGACAGGGGAGATTGATACGCAGTATTTT.

The rearrangement joins TRBV18 to TRBJ1-4; possibly TRBD1 for D (6 bases). This CDR3 spans 14 amino acids. The germline V gene has CDR1 KGHSH and CDR2 LQKENI. The germline V and J ends were trimmed by 3 bases and 4 bases, with 9 bases remaining between them. The CDR3: CASSPDSYNEKLFF. In DNA, the CDR3 is TGTGCCAGCTCACCGGACAGCTATAATGAAAAACTGTTTTTT.

The V call is TRBV5-4, the J call TRBJ2-5; 8 positions match TRBD2. Trimming at V came to 2 bases and at J to 5 bases, leaving 8 bases not matched to a gene. The CDR3 totals 15 residues. Per germline, CDR1 SGHNT and CDR2 YYREEE (reference sequence). The CDR3 sequence: CASSLIGQRGETQYF. Here the CDR3 DNA reads TGTGCCAGCAGCTTAATTGGACAGCGGGGGGAGACCCAGTACTTC.

The CDR3 here is CASSPSRDREHYGYTF. CDR3 DNA sequence: TGTGCCAGCAGCCCGTCTCGGGACAGGGAACACTATGGCTACACCTTC. The chain is built from TRBV7-9 and TRBJ1-2, with 9 bases that match TRBD1. The J segment lost 3 bases and the V segment lost 5 bases, leaving 10 bases of the junction unmatched. The CDR3 contains 16 residues. Germline V gives CDR1 SEHNR, CDR2 FQNEAQ (reference sequence).

Regarding this clone: Other DNA variants within this sample encode the same CDR3. The chain combines TRBV7-9 with TRBJ1-5, with D unclear. The germline gives CDR1 SEHNR, CDR2 FQNEAQ (reference sequence). Trimming took 1 base from V and 6 from J, leaving 4 bases between them. The CDR3 is made up of 12 amino acids. The CDR3 reads CASSLDVQPQHF. The CDR3, as DNA: TGTGCCAGCAGCTTAGACGTTCAGCCCCAGCATTTT.

The CDR3 coding sequence is TGTGCCAGCAGTGCCGGGAGTTCCTACGAGCAGTACTTC. This translates into CASSAGSSYEQYF. The chain has TRBV4-2 and TRBJ2-7; tentatively, D is TRBD2 (6 bases). Trimming pared 6 bases from V and 1 base from J, leaving 10 bases between. The CDR3 spans 13 residues. Germline V gene sequence: CDR1 LGHNA, CDR2 YNFKEQ.

The V call is TRBV19, the J call TRBJ2-3, with 8 bases that match TRBD2. CDR3 length: 18 residues. Germline values: CDR1 LNHDA, CDR2 SQIVND (reference sequence). Trimming took 0 bases from V and 6 from J; bases not matched to a gene: 14. The CDR3 reads CASSIDDGRGGPFDTQYF. CDR3 bases: TGTGCCAGTAGTATAGATGACGGACGGGGGGGACCTTTCGATACGCAGTATTTT.

This chain joins TRBV9 and TRBJ2-3, with TRBD2 identical over 8 bases. The CDR3 contains 15 residues. The junction had 8 bases not matched to a gene; V was cut back by 4 bases and J by 4 bases. Germline values: CDR1 SGDLS, CDR2 YYNGEE. CDR3 in DNA: TGTGCCAGCAGCCGCCGGGGGGGGCTCGCAGATACGCAGTATTTT. It specifies CASSRRGGLADTQYF.

This clone was recorded once. The chain uses TRBV27 and TRBJ2-5; D perhaps matches TRBD2 (7 bases). The germline CDR1 and CDR2 sequences are MNHEY and SMNVEV (reference sequence). The CDR3 length is 15 residues. The V end was cut by 5 bases, the J end by 5 bases, with 18 bases between. CDR3 region: CASSTEGGLGETQYF. CDR3 bases: TGTGCCAGCAGTACTGAGGGGGGGCTAGGTGAGACCCAGTACTTC.

The V call is TRBV5-4, the J call TRBJ2-5; tentatively, D is TRBD2 (6 bases). Trimming stripped 6 bases from V and 4 bases from J, with 13 bases between. Germline lookup yields CDR1 SGHNT and CDR2 YYREEE (reference sequence). This CDR3 comprises 13 residues. CDR3 nucleotide sequence: TGTGCCAGCACCGCCAGGCGGGGAGAGACCCAGTACTTC. The encoded protein is CASTARRGETQYF.

The chain uses TRBV6-2 or TRBV6-3 and TRBJ1-1, with D possibly matching TRBD1 (5 bases). Germline assignment: CDR1 MNHEY and CDR2 SVGEGT. The germline V and J ends were trimmed by 2 bases and 2 bases, with 15 bases remaining between them. The CDR3 has 16 amino acids. DNA of the CDR3: TGTGCCAGCAGTTACCCTGCCGGGGACCTCAACACTGAAGCTTTCTTT. Translated: CASSYPAGDLNTEAFF.

The rearrangement joins TRBV7-3 to TRBJ2-5; D unclear. Looked up from germline, CDR1 is SGHTA and CDR2 is FQGTGA. Trimming shortened V by 5 bases and J by 5 bases, and 6 bases separated the two germline ends. This CDR3 spans 11 amino acids. The CDR3 DNA reads as TGTGCCAGCAGCCCCGGGGAGACCCAGTACTTC. It yields the protein CASSPGETQYF.

The V gene is TRBV7-9, the J gene TRBJ1-4; D call uncertain. The CDR3 contains 14 residues. Between the trimmed V and J ends, which lost 7 bases and 7 bases, there was a span of 16 bases. Germline V CDR1 and CDR2: SEHNR, FQNEAQ (reference sequence). CDR3 nucleotide sequence: TGTGCCAGCACTCCCATAAGGGTGGGTGAAAAACTGTTTTTT. Translation: CASTPIRVGEKLFF. Together with reference TRBV7-9 and TRBJ1-4, the CDR3 gives the full variable domain: DTGVSQNPRHKITKRGQNVTFRCDPISEHNRLYWYRQTLGQGPEFLTYFQNEAQLEKSRLLSDRFSAERPKGSFSTLEIQRTEQGDSAMYLCASTPIRVGEKLFFGSGTQLSVL.

J is TRBJ2-3 and V is TRBV3-1 (or the pseudogene TRBV3-2), with D possibly TRBD2 on 6 matching bases. The V and J ends lost 0 bases and 4 bases respectively, with 20 bases between them. Germline V gene sequence: CDR1 LGHDT, CDR2 YNNKEL (reference sequence). This CDR3 spans 18 amino acids. CDR3 sequence (DNA): TGTGCCAGCAGCCAAGACCCCGACGGAGGGTTTCGGGCAGATACGCAGTATTTT. Translation: CASSQDPDGGFRADTQYF.

The V gene is TRBV27, the J gene TRBJ1-4; 7 bases are shared with TRBD1. CDR1 is MNHEY and CDR2 is SMNVEV in the germline V gene (reference sequence). V was pared by 2 bases and J by 6 bases, with 3 bases of the junction left unmatched. This CDR3 region has 14 residues. CDR3 bases: TGTGCCAGCAGTTTAACAGGGGCGTATGAAAAACTGTTTTTT. As protein: CASSLTGAYEKLFF.